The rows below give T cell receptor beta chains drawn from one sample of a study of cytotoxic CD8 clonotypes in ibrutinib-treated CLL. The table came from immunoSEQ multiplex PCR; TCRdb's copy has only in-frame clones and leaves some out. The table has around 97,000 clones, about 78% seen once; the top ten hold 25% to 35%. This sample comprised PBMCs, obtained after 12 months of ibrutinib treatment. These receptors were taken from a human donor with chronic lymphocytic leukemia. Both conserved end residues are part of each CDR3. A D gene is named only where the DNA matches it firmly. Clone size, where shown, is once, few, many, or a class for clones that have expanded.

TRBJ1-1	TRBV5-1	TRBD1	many	CASSAGQAGYSEAFF	TGCGCCAGCAGCGCTGGACAGGCAGGGTATTCTGAAGCTTTCTTT
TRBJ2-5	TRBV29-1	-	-	CSVESGTQYF	TGCAGCGTTGAGTCGGGGACCCAGTACTTC
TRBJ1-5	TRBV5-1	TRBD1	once	CASSPGTGNLPQHF	TGCGCCAGCAGCCCCGGGACAGGGAATCTTCCCCAGCATTTT
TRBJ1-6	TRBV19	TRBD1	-	CASSSNTGGNSPLHF	TGTGCCAGTAGTTCAAACACAGGGGGAAATTCACCCCTCCACTTT
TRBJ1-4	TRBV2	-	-	CASSGAFNEKLFF	TGTGCCAGCAGTGGTGCCTTTAATGAAAAACTGTTTTTT
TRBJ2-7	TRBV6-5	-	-	CASSSEDWTPYEQYF	TGTGCCAGCAGTTCGGAAGACTGGACCCCTTACGAGCAGTACTTC
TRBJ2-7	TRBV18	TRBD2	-	CASSPGGPEQYF	TGTGCCAGCTCACCGGGAGGGCCCGAGCAGTACTTC
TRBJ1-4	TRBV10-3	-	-	CASRTVENEKLFF	TGTGCCAGCCGGACAGTAGAAAATGAAAAACTGTTTTTT
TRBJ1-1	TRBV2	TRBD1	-	CASIGQGTTEAFF	TGTGCCAGCATAGGACAGGGGACCACTGAAGCTTTCTTT
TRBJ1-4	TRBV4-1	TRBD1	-	CASRVGDSGNEKLFF	TGCGCCAGCAGGGTCGGGGACAGCGGTAATGAAAAACTGTTTTTT
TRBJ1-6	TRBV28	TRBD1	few	CASKVQGADSPLHF	TGTGCCAGCAAGGTCCAGGGGGCGGATTCACCCCTCCACTTT
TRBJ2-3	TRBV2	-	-	CASREGAVDTQYF	TGTGCCAGCAGGGAGGGGGCTGTAGATACGCAGTATTTT
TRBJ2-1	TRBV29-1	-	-	CSVEAGYSYNEQFF	TGCAGCGTTGAAGCGGGATATTCCTACAATGAGCAGTTCTTC
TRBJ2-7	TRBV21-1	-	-	CASSKARGSAPSYYEQYF	TGTGCCAGCAGCAAAGCGCGAGGTAGTGCCCCTTCGTACTACGAGCAGTACTTC
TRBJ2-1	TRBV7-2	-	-	CASNIRKDGEQFF	TGTGCCAGCAACATACGGAAGGACGGTGAGCAGTTCTTC
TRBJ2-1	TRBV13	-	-	CAIAKMGLQVNNEQFF	TGTGCCATCGCCAAAATGGGACTGCAAGTCAACAATGAGCAGTTCTTC
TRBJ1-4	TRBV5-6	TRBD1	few	CASSLQGAQEKLFF	TGTGCCAGCAGCCTACAGGGGGCTCAAGAAAAACTGTTTTTT
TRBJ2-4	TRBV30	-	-	CAWMHKNIQYF	TGTGCCTGGATGCACAAAAACATTCAGTACTTC
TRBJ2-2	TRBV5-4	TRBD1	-	CASSLQGARELFF	TGTGCCAGCAGTCTCCAGGGGGCACGGGAGCTGTTTTTT
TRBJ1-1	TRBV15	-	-	CATSREGQGNLLGGAEAFF	TGTGCCACCAGTAGAGAGGGCCAGGGAAATTTGTTAGGAGGGGCTGAAGCTTTCTTT
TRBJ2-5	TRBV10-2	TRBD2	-	CASKSSGAQETQYF	TGCGCCAGCAAATCTAGCGGGGCTCAAGAGACCCAGTACTTC
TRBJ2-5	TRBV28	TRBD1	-	CASTLQGVETQYF	TGTGCCAGCACCCTTCAGGGGGTCGAGACCCAGTACTTC
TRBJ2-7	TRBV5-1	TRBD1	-	CASSFGTASYEQYF	TGCGCCAGCAGCTTTGGGACAGCATCCTACGAGCAGTACTTC
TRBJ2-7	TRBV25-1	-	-	CASSRGPAYEQYF	TGTGCCAGCAGTAGGGGTCCCGCCTACGAGCAGTACTTC
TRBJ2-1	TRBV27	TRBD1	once	CASSKSGQGRGNEQFF	TGTGCCAGCAGTAAGTCGGGACAGGGGCGGGGCAATGAGCAGTTCTTC
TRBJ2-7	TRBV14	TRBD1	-	CASSKRQGTISEQYF	TGTGCCAGCAGCAAAAGACAGGGAACAATAAGCGAGCAGTACTTC
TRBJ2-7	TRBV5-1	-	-	CASSPDTFYEQYF	TGCGCCAGCAGCCCGGACACGTTCTACGAGCAGTACTTC
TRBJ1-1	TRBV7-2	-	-	CASRGTYTEAFF	TGTGCCAGCCGGGGGACCTACACTGAAGCTTTCTTT
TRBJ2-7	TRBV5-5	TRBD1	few	CASSAWTGGINEQYF	TGTGCCAGCAGCGCATGGACAGGGGGGATCAACGAGCAGTACTTC
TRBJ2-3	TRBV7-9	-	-	CASSLMEGARTDTQYF	TGTGCCAGCAGCTTAATGGAGGGGGCCCGCACAGATACGCAGTATTTT
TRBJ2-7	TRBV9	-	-	CASSGRDSNYEQYF	TGTGCCAGCAGCGGACGGGACTCCAACTACGAGCAGTACTTC
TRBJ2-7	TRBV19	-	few	CASSIVGGYEQYF	TGTGCCAGTAGTATAGTGGGGGGCTACGAGCAGTACTTC
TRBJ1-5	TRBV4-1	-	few	CASSQFPTGSNQPQHF	TGCGCCAGCAGCCAATTCCCAACAGGGTCCAATCAGCCCCAGCATTTT
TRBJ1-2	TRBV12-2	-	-	CASRFRRGEYGYTF	TGTGCAAGTCGCTTCCGTAGAGGGGAATATGGCTACACCTTC
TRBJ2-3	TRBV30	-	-	CAWSSRDPSTDTQYF	TGTGCCTGGAGCAGCCGCGACCCTAGCACAGATACGCAGTATTTT
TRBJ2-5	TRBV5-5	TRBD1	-	CASRVSGTEETQYF	TGTGCCAGCAGGGTATCCGGGACAGAAGAGACCCAGTACTTC
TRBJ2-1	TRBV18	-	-	CASSPQGPTYNEQFF	TGTGCCAGCTCACCACAGGGTCCTACTTACAATGAGCAGTTCTTC
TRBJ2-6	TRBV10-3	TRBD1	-	CAISLGQLLSGANVLTF	TGTGCCATCAGCCTGGGACAGCTTCTCTCTGGGGCCAACGTCCTGACTTTC
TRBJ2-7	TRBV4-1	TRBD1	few	CASSQTPTGGTYEQYF	TGCGCCAGCAGCCAAACTCCGACAGGGGGAACCTACGAGCAGTACTTC
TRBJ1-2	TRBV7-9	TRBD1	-	CASSLGGQDYGYTF	TGTGCCAGCAGCTTAGGGGGACAGGACTATGGCTACACCTTC
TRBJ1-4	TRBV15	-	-	CATSRDPGTGIEKLFF	TGTGCCACCAGCAGAGATCCCGGGACTGGAATCGAAAAACTGTTTTTT
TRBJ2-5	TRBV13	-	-	CASSRLQGTETQYF	TGTGCCAGCAGCCGATTACAGGGTACGGAGACCCAGTACTTC
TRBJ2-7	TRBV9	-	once	CASSAHRDFAYEQYF	TGTGCCAGCAGCGCCCACCGGGACTTCGCCTACGAGCAGTACTTC
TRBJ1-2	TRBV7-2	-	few	CASSLGPGQSGYGYTF	TGTGCCAGCAGCTTAGGTCCAGGCCAGTCGGGCTATGGCTACACCTTC
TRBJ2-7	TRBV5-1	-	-	CASSLVTGSTYEQYF	TGCGCCAGCAGCTTGGTCACAGGGTCTACCTACGAGCAGTACTTC
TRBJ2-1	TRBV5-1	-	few	CASRSPGPYNEQFF	TGCGCCAGCCGCTCCCCGGGGCCATACAATGAGCAGTTCTTC
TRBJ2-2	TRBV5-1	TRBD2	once	CASSEVGLAGAGELFF	TGCGCCAGCAGCGAGGTCGGGCTAGCGGGGGCCGGGGAGCTGTTTTTT
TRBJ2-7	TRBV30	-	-	CAWMSARNYEQYF	TGTGCCTGGATGAGCGCAAGAAATTACGAGCAGTACTTC
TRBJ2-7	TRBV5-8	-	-	CASSLSRGLYEQYF	TGTGCCAGCAGCCTGTCTAGGGGCCTCTACGAGCAGTACTTC
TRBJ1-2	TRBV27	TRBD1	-	CASSPRQGPDRYGYTF	TGTGCCAGCAGTCCCCGACAGGGGCCCGATCGGTATGGCTACACCTTC
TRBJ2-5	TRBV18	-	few	CASSPNDRDRGETQYF	TGTGCCAGCTCACCTAACGACCGGGACCGGGGAGAGACCCAGTACTTC
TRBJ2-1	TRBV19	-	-	CASSLDRSFYNEQFF	TGTGCCAGTAGCCTCGACAGGAGTTTTTACAATGAGCAGTTCTTC
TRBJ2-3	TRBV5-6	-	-	CASSSPNHRDTQYF	TGTGCCAGCAGCTCCCCCAATCACAGGGATACGCAGTATTTT
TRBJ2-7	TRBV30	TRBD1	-	CAWSVRTGGSYEQYF	TGTGCCTGGAGTGTCCGGACAGGGGGCTCCTACGAGCAGTACTTC